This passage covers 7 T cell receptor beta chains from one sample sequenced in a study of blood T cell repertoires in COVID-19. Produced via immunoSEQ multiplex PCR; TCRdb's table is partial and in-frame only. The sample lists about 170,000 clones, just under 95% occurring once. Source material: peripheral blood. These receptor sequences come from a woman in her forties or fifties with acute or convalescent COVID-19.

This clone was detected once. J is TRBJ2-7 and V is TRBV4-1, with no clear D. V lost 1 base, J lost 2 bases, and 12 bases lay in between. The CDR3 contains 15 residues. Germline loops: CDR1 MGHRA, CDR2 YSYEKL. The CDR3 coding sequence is TGCGCCAGCAGCCAAGGGCACTACTCGACCTACGAGCAGTACTTC. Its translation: CASSQGHYSTYEQYF.

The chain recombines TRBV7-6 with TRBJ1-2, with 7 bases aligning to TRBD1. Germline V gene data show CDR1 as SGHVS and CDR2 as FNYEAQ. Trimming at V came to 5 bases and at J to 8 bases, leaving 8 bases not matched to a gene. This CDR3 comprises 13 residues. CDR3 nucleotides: TGTGCCAGCAGCGACTACAGGGGACGAGGCTACACCTTC. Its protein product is CASSDYRGRGYTF. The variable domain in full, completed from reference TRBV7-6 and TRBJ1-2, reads GAGVSQSPRYKVTKRGQDVALRCDPISGHVSLYWYRQALGQGPEFLTYFNYEAQQDKSGLPNDRFSAERPEGSISTLTIQRTEQRDSAMYRCASSDYRGRGYTFGSGTRLTVV.

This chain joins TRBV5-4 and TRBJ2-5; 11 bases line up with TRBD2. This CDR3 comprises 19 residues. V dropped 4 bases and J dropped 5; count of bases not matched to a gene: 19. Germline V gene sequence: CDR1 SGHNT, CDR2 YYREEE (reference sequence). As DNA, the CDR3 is TGTGCCAGCAGCCCGCCCCTTCTAGCGGGGGGAGGACGGGGGGAGACCCAGTACTTC. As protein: CASSPPLLAGGGRGETQYF.

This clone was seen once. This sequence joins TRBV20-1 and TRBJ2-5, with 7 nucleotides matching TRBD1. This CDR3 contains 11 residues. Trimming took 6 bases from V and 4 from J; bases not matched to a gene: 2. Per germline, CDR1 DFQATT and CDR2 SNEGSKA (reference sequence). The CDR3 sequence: CSAGTAETQYF. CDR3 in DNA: TGCAGTGCCGGGACAGCAGAGACCCAGTACTTC.

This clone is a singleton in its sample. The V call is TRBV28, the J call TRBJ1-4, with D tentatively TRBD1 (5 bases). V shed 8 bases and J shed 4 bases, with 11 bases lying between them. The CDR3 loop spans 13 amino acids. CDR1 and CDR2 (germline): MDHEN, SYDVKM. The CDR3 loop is CASGRGINEKLFF. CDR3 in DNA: TGTGCCAGCGGAAGGGGAATTAATGAAAAACTGTTTTTT.

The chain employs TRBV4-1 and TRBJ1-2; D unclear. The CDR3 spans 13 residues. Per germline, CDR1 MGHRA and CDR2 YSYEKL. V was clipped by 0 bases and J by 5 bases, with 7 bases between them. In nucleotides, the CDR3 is TGCGCCAGCAGCCAAGATCTTCCGTATGGCTACACCTTC. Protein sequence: CASSQDLPYGYTF.

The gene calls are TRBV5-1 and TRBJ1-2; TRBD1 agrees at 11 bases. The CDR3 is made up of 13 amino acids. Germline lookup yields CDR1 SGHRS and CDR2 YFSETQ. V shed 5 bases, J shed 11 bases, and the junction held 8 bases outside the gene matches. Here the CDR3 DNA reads TGCGCCAGCAGTAAGGGACAGGGGGACGCTTACACCTTC. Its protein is CASSKGQGDAYTF.